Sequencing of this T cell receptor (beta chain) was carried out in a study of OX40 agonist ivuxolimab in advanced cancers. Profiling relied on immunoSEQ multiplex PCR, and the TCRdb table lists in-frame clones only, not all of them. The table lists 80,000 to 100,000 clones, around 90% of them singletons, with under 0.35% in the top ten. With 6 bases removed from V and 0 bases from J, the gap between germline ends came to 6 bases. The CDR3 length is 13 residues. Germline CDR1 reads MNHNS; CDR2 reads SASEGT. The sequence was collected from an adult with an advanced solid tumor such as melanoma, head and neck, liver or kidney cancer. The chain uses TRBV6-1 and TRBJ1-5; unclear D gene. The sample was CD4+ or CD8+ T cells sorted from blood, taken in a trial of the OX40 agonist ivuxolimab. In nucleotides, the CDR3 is TGTGCCAGCAGGAGGGATAGCAATCAGCCCCAGCATTTT. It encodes CASRRDSNQPQHF.